This TCR beta chain was documented in a study of CXCR3-negative and CXCR3-positive naive CD8 T cells. Study conclusions and caveats: For memory CD8+ cells diversity was much lower, but both naive subsets had comparably high diversity. Memory cells differed in TRBV-TRBJ usage, but naive CXCR3-negative and CXCR3-positive cells had similar usage.

The CDR3 is made up of 14 amino acids. From germline, CDR1 is DFQATT and CDR2 SNEGSKA (reference sequence). As concerns this clonotype: What it recognizes is unknown.

The authors prepared UMI-labeled TRB cDNA libraries by 5' RACE. TCRdb reprocessed the 5' RACE reads, with one entry per CDR3 protein and no DNA. The sample table sets out about 9,100 distinct CDR3 sequences. This TCR was sampled from a human donor in good health. Some clones in this sample may be carry-over from other donors' samples. What was sequenced was naive CXCR3- CD8+ T cells from blood. The subset here: CD45RO-CCR7+CD27+CD95- naive CD8+ T cells lacking CXCR3 (TNR3-). This sequence joins TRBV20-1 and TRBJ1-2. The CDR3 reads CSAPTEGRNYGYTF.